The 23 T cell receptor beta chains below all came from one sample that was sequenced in a study of OX40 agonist ivuxolimab in advanced cancers. Profiling relied on immunoSEQ multiplex PCR, and the TCRdb table lists in-frame clones only, not all of them. The table shows about 95,000 clones, with approximately 85% occurring only once. This specimen consisted of CD4+ or CD8+ T cells sorted from blood, obtained in a trial of the OX40 agonist ivuxolimab. These receptors were obtained from an adult with an advanced solid tumor such as melanoma, head and neck, liver or kidney cancer.

Here the CDR3 reads CASSSRRVPDRDTQYF. The CDR3 DNA sequence: TGTGCCAGCAGCTCCCGACGGGTCCCGGACAGGGATACGCAGTATTTT. J is TRBJ2-3 and V is TRBV9; TRBD1 matches at 7 bases. Trimming at V came to 4 bases and at J to 6 bases, leaving 14 bases not matched to a gene. Germline V lookup: CDR1 SGDLS, CDR2 YYNGEE. This CDR3 has 16 residues.

Here the CDR3 reads CASSPPEGWNNEQFF. CDR3 bases: TGTGCCAGCAGCCCCCCCGAGGGCTGGAACAATGAGCAGTTCTTC. The chain joins TRBV2 to TRBJ2-1, with D tentatively TRBD2 (5 bases). The CDR3 runs to 15 residues. The V end was cut by 6 bases, the J end by 5 bases, with 17 bases between. Germline V gene lookup returns CDR1 SNHLY and CDR2 FYNNEI. The full variable domain, completed using reference TRBV2 and TRBJ2-1, is EPEVTQTPSHQVTQMGQEVILRCVPISNHLYFYWYRQILGQKVEFLVSFYNNEISEKSEIFDDQFSVERPDGSNFTLKIRSTKLEDSAMYFCASSPPEGWNNEQFFGPGTRLTVL.

This clone has only a few counts. This chain connects TRBV5-6 to TRBJ2-2; 12 bases are a match to TRBD1. CDR3 length: 15 residues. The V gene's germline CDR1 is SGHDT and CDR2 YYEEEE. V dropped 1 base and J dropped 6; count of bases not matched to a gene: 1. The CDR3 DNA reads TGTGCCAGCAGCTTGTGGGACAGGGGGCCCGGGGAGCTGTTTTTT. As protein: CASSLWDRGPGELFF.

CDR3 sequence reads: CASSWGTDDYEQYF. The CDR3 DNA reads as TGTGCCAGCAGTTGGGGGACGGATGACTACGAGCAGTACTTC. The rearrangement joins TRBV28 to TRBJ2-7; D possibly uses TRBD1 or TRBD2 (5 bases each). The V end lost 4 bases, the J end lost 3 bases, and 13 bases lay between the germline ends. Looked up from germline, CDR1 is MDHEN and CDR2 is SYDVKM. The CDR3 sequence is 14 residues long.

The rearrangement joins TRBV6-6 to TRBJ2-7; 10 nucleotides match TRBD1. There are 14 residues in the CDR3. J lost 7 bases, V lost 7 bases, and 10 bases had no gene match. The V gene's germline CDR1 is MNHNY and CDR2 SVGAGI (reference sequence). The CDR3 sequence is CASTTETGGGEQYF. CDR3 DNA sequence: TGTGCCAGCACGACCGAGACAGGGGGCGGGGAGCAGTACTTC.

The chain combines TRBV11-3 with TRBJ1-2, with 9 nucleotides matching TRBD1. Germline loops: CDR1 SGHNT, CDR2 YENEEA. This CDR3 contains 15 residues. V was pared by 5 bases and J by 4 bases, with 8 bases of the junction left unmatched. This chain's CDR3 is CASSPSTGGIYGYTF. CDR3 bases: TGTGCCAGCAGCCCGTCGACAGGGGGTATCTATGGCTACACCTTC.

The chain links TRBV10-3 to TRBJ1-5; 11 bases are a match to TRBD1. V shed 10 bases and J 6 bases; nucleotides not matched to a gene: 11. CDR1 is ENHRY, CDR2 SYGVKD, per germline. This CDR3 has 15 residues. The CDR3 protein is CATGSGTGGTQPQHF. The CDR3 bases are TGTGCCACCGGATCCGGGACAGGGGGGACTCAGCCCCAGCATTTT.

This clone has just a few counts. The chain links TRBV5-1 to TRBJ1-4; D ambiguous. The V and J ends lost 0 bases and 1 base respectively, with 7 bases between them. There are 15 residues in the CDR3. Per the germline V gene, CDR1 is SGHRS and CDR2 is YFSETQ. In nucleotides, the CDR3 is TGCGCCAGCAGCTTGGTCGGAGGAACTAATGAAAAACTGTTTTTT. Protein product: CASSLVGGTNEKLFF. Combining the CDR3 with reference TRBV5-1 and TRBJ1-4 gives the whole variable domain KAGVTQTPRYLIKTRGQQVTLSCSPISGHRSVSWYQQTPGQGLQFLFEYFSETQRNKGNFPGRFSGRQFSNSRSEMNVSTLELGDSALYLCASSLVGGTNEKLFFGSGTQLSVL.

The chain joins TRBV6-5 to TRBJ2-7, with D possibly matching TRBD2 (7 bases). Trimming removed 4 bases at V and 2 bases at J, with 15 bases between. Germline CDR1 is MNHEY and CDR2 is SVGAGI. This CDR3 has 15 residues. The CDR3 DNA sequence: TGTGCCAGCAGTTTCCATGGGGGGGCGACCTACGAGCAGTACTTC. Translation: CASSFHGGATYEQYF.

CDR3 sequence (DNA): TGTGCCAGCAGCCTAAGCGTTGCGCGAACTGAAGCTTTCTTT. Encoded protein: CASSLSVARTEAFF. The rearrangement links TRBV4-2 to TRBJ1-1; D not resolved. This CDR3 is built from 14 residues. With 4 bases removed from V and 5 bases from J, the gap between germline ends came to 14 bases. Germline V gene data show CDR1 as LGHNA and CDR2 as YNFKEQ.

The chain joins TRBV11-2 to TRBJ2-5; TRBD2 agrees at 12 bases. Matching the DNA end better, TRBJ2-7 makes the J call doubtful. In germline, CDR1 is SGHAT, CDR2 FQNNGV. The CDR3 loop spans 14 amino acids. The CDR3 sequence: CASRLAGGTYEQYF. DNA for the CDR3: TGTGCCAGCAGACTAGCGGGAGGCACCTACGAGCAGTACTTC.

V usage is TRBV4-3 and J usage is TRBJ2-7; TRBD2 agrees at 7 bases. CDR1 and CDR2 (germline): LGHNA, YSLEER. J lost 6 bases, V lost 1 base, and 6 bases had no gene match. This CDR3 has 14 amino acids. The CDR3, as DNA: TGCGCCAGCAGCCAAGGGGTGACTAGCTCCGAGCAGTACTTC. Translated, it gives CASSQGVTSSEQYF.

Only one count was recorded for this clone. V and J are TRBV19 and TRBJ1-2; 8 nucleotides match TRBD1. From germline, CDR1 is LNHDA and CDR2 SQIVND (reference sequence). The CDR3 has 14 residues. With V trimmed by 6 bases and J by 5 bases, 8 bases remained unmatched. The CDR3 sequence: CASSMGQAGYGYTF. The CDR3 DNA is TGTGCCAGTAGCATGGGACAGGCAGGGTATGGCTACACCTTC.

This clone was counted only a few times. The CDR3 here is CASRTGVDYGYTF. In nucleotides, the CDR3 is TGTGCCAGCAGGACAGGGGTTGACTATGGCTACACCTTC. The chain joins TRBV5-4 to TRBJ1-2; TRBD1 agrees at 8 bases. The CDR3 sequence is 13 residues long. Germline CDR1 reads SGHNT; CDR2 reads YYREEE (reference sequence). V was clipped by 5 bases and J by 3 bases; unmatched bases: 3.

The chain uses TRBV28 and TRBJ2-1; maybe TRBD1 (6 bases). The CDR3 consists of 14 residues. CDR1 and CDR2 from the germline V gene are MDHEN and SYDVKM. V shed 5 bases and J shed 7 bases, with 15 bases lying between them. The CDR3 is CASSPQGSWNEQFF. DNA for the CDR3: TGTGCCAGCAGTCCCCAGGGGTCGTGGAATGAGCAGTTCTTC.

This chain links TRBV19 with TRBJ2-5; a possible D gene is TRBD2 (7 bases). The end of the DNA aligns better with TRBJ2-7, so the J call may be wrong. CDR1 and CDR2 (germline): LNHDA, SQIVND (reference sequence). This CDR3 has 14 amino acids. The CDR3 loop is CASQQAGANYEQYF. CDR3 DNA: TGTGCCAGTCAGCAGGCGGGGGCAAACTACGAGCAGTACTTC.

The chain has TRBV30 and TRBJ1-2; D not certain. V was trimmed by 2 bases and J by 7 bases, leaving 11 bases between them. The CDR3 sequence is 12 residues long. Germline CDR1 and CDR2: GTSNPN and SVGIG (reference sequence). The CDR3 DNA is TGTGCCTGGAGTCCGGGCGGGAGTGGCTACACCTTC. Amino acids: CAWSPGGSGYTF.

This clone is a singleton in its sample. The chain recombines TRBV5-6 with TRBJ1-1; possibly TRBD1 for D (6 bases). V lost 6 bases and J lost 3, with 15 bases in between. The CDR3 has 14 amino acids. The germline V gene has CDR1 SGHDT and CDR2 YYEEEE. The CDR3 DNA follows: TGTGCCAGCACCCTGGGGGGGCCGCACACTGAAGCTTTCTTT. As protein: CASTLGGPHTEAFF.

J is TRBJ1-4 and V is TRBV19; D possibly corresponds to TRBD1 (5 bases). V was cut by 6 bases and J by 8 bases, with 19 bases left in between. The CDR3 is 15 amino acids. CDR1 and CDR2 from the germline V gene are LNHDA and SQIVND (reference sequence). The CDR3: CASRGGDGSSEKLFF. Here the CDR3 DNA reads TGTGCCAGTAGAGGTGGGGACGGGAGTTCCGAAAAACTGTTTTTT.

The chain combines TRBV9 with TRBJ2-7; 7 nucleotides match TRBD1. The J segment lost 0 bases and the V segment lost 3 bases, leaving 9 bases of the junction unmatched. The CDR3 consists of 16 residues. The germline CDR1 and CDR2 sequences are SGDLS and YYNGEE. The CDR3 reads CASSAVDRVASYEQYF. Written as DNA, the CDR3 is TGTGCCAGCAGCGCCGTCGACAGGGTCGCCTCCTACGAGCAGTACTTC.

The gene calls are TRBV21-1 and TRBJ1-2. TRBV21-1 is noted as a pseudogene. This CDR3 comprises 14 residues. The CDR3 is CASSPRMGVYGYTF. The CDR3 DNA follows: TGTGCCAGCAGCCCTAGAATGGGGGTCTATGGCTACACCTTC.

The chain joins TRBV19 to TRBJ1-1; the D gene is possibly TRBD1 (5 bases). Germline V gene data show CDR1 as LNHDA and CDR2 as SQIVND (reference sequence). The CDR3 sequence is 14 residues long. Trimming cost V 4 bases and J 1 base, with 10 bases left between them. The CDR3 DNA reads TGTGCCAGTAGTACGTTACAGGAGAACACTGAAGCTTTCTTT. Protein sequence: CASSTLQENTEAFF.

The chain joins TRBV4-3 to TRBJ2-2; 8 positions agree with TRBD2. CDR3 length: 15 residues. The V gene end was trimmed by 4 bases and the J gene end by 3 bases; junction bases not matched to a gene: 4. Germline V gene lookup returns CDR1 LGHNA and CDR2 YSLEER. This CDR3 reads CASSRTSGYTGELFF. The DNA of the CDR3 is TGCGCCAGCAGCCGAACTAGCGGCTACACCGGGGAGCTGTTTTTT.